These 30 T cell receptor beta chains were sequenced from one sample in a study of tumor-infiltrating lymphocytes in localized non-small cell lung cancer. TCRdb's copy holds only in-frame clones and misses some; the assay was immunoSEQ multiplex PCR. The table lists under 3,500 clones, roughly two thirds of them singletons. Sequenced sample: uninvolved lung tissue not adjacent to the tumor. The source of these receptors is a human donor with non-small cell lung cancer.

The V and J genes are TRBV30 and TRBJ1-5; D may be TRBD1 (5 bases). The CDR3 contains 16 residues. V gave up 0 bases and J gave up 4 bases, with 16 bases separating them. Germline assignment: CDR1 GTSNPN and CDR2 SVGIG (reference sequence). The CDR3 nucleotides read TGTGCCTGGAGTGTACGGGCAGGGCGGGGGAATCAGCCCCAGCATTTT. Translation: CAWSVRAGRGNQPQHF.

This chain joins TRBV6-1 and TRBJ1-1; no clear D gene. Looked up from germline, CDR1 is MNHNS and CDR2 is SASEGT. The CDR3 length is 14 residues. With 4 bases removed from V and 8 bases from J, the gap between germline ends came to 17 bases. The CDR3 bases are TGTGCCAGCAGTGGAGCTCCGGTGGTCACCGAAGCTTTCTTT. As protein: CASSGAPVVTEAFF.

The chain employs TRBV6-1 and TRBJ1-2; TRBD1 aligns across 9 bases. Germline CDR1 is MNHNS and CDR2 is SASEGT. The CDR3 is made up of 14 amino acids. The V and J ends lost 5 bases and 1 base, in that order; junction bases with no gene match: 2. The CDR3 loop reads CASSWDRDNYGYTF. The DNA of the CDR3 is TGTGCCAGCAGTTGGGACAGGGATAACTATGGCTACACCTTC.

This clone was counted a few times. This chain uses TRBV7-6 with TRBJ2-5; D may be TRBD1 or TRBD2 (6 bases each). V lost 4 bases and J 2 bases, leaving 14 bases between the germline ends. The CDR3 length is 15 residues. Per germline, CDR1 SGHVS and CDR2 FNYEAQ. This chain's CDR3 is CASSSGGGAQETQYF. The CDR3 bases are TGTGCCAGCAGCTCTGGAGGGGGAGCACAAGAGACCCAGTACTTC.

This sequence joins TRBV28 and TRBJ1-2; no reliable D call. Germline values: CDR1 MDHEN, CDR2 SYDVKM. The CDR3 consists of 15 residues. Trimming left V 1 base short and J 0 bases short, with 9 bases between. The CDR3 region is CASSLFGASNYGYTF. The CDR3 DNA is TGTGCCAGCAGTTTATTCGGCGCCTCTAACTATGGCTACACCTTC.

The chain uses TRBV6-6 and TRBJ1-5; 8 nucleotides match TRBD1. The V gene end was trimmed by 8 bases and the J gene end by 0 bases; junction bases not matched to a gene: 6. This CDR3 comprises 15 residues. CDR1 and CDR2 from the germline V gene are MNHNY and SVGAGI (reference sequence). The CDR3 DNA follows: TGTGCCAGCTACGGACAGGGAGTTAGCAATCAGCCCCAGCATTTT. Translating gives CASYGQGVSNQPQHF.

The chain combines TRBV4-1 with TRBJ2-1; no firm D call. Trimming pared 3 bases from V and 10 bases from J, leaving 1 base between. Germline V gene data show CDR1 as MGHRA and CDR2 as YSYEKL. CDR3 size: 9 residues. The CDR3 is CASSQEQFF. Written as DNA, the CDR3 is TGCGCCAGCAGCCAGGAGCAGTTCTTC.

This clone was counted once. A read error may account for a junction end that differs from germline. The chain employs TRBV7-2 and TRBJ1-1, with 7 bases fitting TRBD1. Germline CDR1 and CDR2: SGHTA and FQGNSA. The CDR3 extends over 13 amino acids. The CDR3 bases are TGTGCCAGCACCAACTTGGTGGGGACAGAAGTTTTCTTT. Residues: CASTNLVGTEVFF.

By sample fraction, this clone is large. V is TRBV5-4 and J is TRBJ2-3; TRBD2 matches 8 bases. CDR1 is SGHNT, CDR2 YYREEE, per germline (reference sequence). V lost 3 bases to trimming and J lost 2 bases; unmatched junction nucleotides: 8. CDR3 length: 16 residues. In DNA form, the CDR3 reads TGTGCCAGCAGCTCGGGAGGGAGGGCCCACACAGATACGCAGTATTTT. Amino acids: CASSSGGRAHTDTQYF.

This clone has a single count. CDR3: CSAEGSDRYF. CDR3 nucleotide sequence: TGCAGTGCCGAGGGATCGGACAGATACTTC. The chain joins TRBV20-1 to TRBJ2-5, with a weak D call TRBD1 (6 bases). Germline values: CDR1 DFQATT, CDR2 SNEGSKA (reference sequence). The CDR3 totals 10 residues. V lost 6 bases and J 14 bases, leaving 16 bases between the germline ends.

This chain joins TRBV30 and TRBJ1-1, with TRBD1 as a possible D gene (5 bases). The germline gives CDR1 GTSNPN, CDR2 SVGIG (reference sequence). This CDR3 spans 15 amino acids. The germline V and J ends were trimmed by 3 bases and 0 bases, with 14 bases remaining between them. The CDR3 sequence is CAWRKDTVMNTEAFF. DNA for the CDR3: TGTGCCTGGAGGAAGGACACCGTGATGAACACTGAAGCTTTCTTT.

By share, this clone ranks as large. The chain has TRBV11-1 and TRBJ1-1; D gene unclear. The CDR3 is 14 amino acids. Germline CDR1 and CDR2: SGHAT and FQDESV (reference sequence). The V end lost 2 bases, the J end lost 4 bases, and 11 bases lay between the germline ends. CDR3 DNA sequence: TGTGCCAGCAGCTTAAACGGGGATGGCACTGAAGCTTTCTTT. Protein: CASSLNGDGTEAFF.

The chain is built from TRBV11-2 and TRBJ2-7; 7 positions agree with TRBD2. This CDR3 region has 14 residues. Germline-derived CDR1 and CDR2 are SGHAT and FQNNGV. V was clipped by 5 bases and J by 3 bases; unmatched bases: 7. In nucleotides, the CDR3 is TGTGCCAGCAGCGCAGGCGGGAGAGTCTACGAGCAGTACTTC. This codes for CASSAGGRVYEQYF.

The rearrangement uses TRBV4-1 and TRBJ1-4; perhaps TRBD1 as D (5 bases). The CDR3 is 15 residues long. Germline CDR1 reads MGHRA; CDR2 reads YSYEKL. The V and J ends lost 4 bases and 6 bases respectively, with 15 bases between them. Written as DNA, the CDR3 is TGCGCCAGCAGCCGCCTCCCTGGGGCCGATGAAAAACTGTTTTTT. Residues: CASSRLPGADEKLFF.

The chain is built from TRBV28 and TRBJ2-7; D remains ambiguous. CDR1 is MDHEN and CDR2 is SYDVKM in the germline V gene. Trimming stripped 1 base from V and 0 bases from J, with 13 bases between. The CDR3 runs to 16 residues. This CDR3 is CASSLSGGRTSYEQYF. The CDR3, as DNA: TGTGCCAGCAGTTTATCGGGCGGAAGAACCTCCTACGAGCAGTACTTC. The complete variable domain, with remaining parts taken from reference TRBV28 and TRBJ2-7, reads DVKVTQSSRYLVKRTGEKVFLECVQDMDHENMFWYRQDPGLGLRLIYFSYDVKMKEKGDIPEGYSVSREKKERFSLILESASTNQTSMYLCASSLSGGRTSYEQYFGPGTRLTVT.

This clone was detected only a few times. This chain links TRBV28 with TRBJ1-5, with D unclear. In germline, CDR1 is MDHEN, CDR2 SYDVKM. Trimming removed 5 bases from V and 6 bases from J, with 14 bases in between. The CDR3 extends over 14 amino acids. CDR3 DNA sequence: TGTGCCAGCAGTCGACCACACGGGCGTCAGCCCCAGCATTTT. Translating gives CASSRPHGRQPQHF.

This chain joins TRBV2 and TRBJ2-7; TRBD1 agrees at 10 bases. The CDR3 runs 12 residues. V shed 8 bases, J shed 4 bases, and the junction held 2 bases outside the gene matches. Looked up from germline, CDR1 is SNHLY and CDR2 is FYNNEI. CDR3: CASRDRGYEQYF. The CDR3 DNA follows: TGTGCCAGCCGGGACAGGGGTTACGAGCAGTACTTC. Looking up the rest from reference TRBV2 and TRBJ2-7 gives the full variable domain: EPEVTQTPSHQVTQMGQEVILRCVPISNHLYFYWYRQILGQKVEFLVSFYNNEISEKSEIFDDQFSVERPDGSNFTLKIRSTKLEDSAMYFCASRDRGYEQYFGPGTRLTVT.

This clone is large within its sample. This chain uses TRBV4-1 with TRBJ1-5, with 7 bases that match TRBD1. With 3 bases clipped from V and 11 bases from J, the junction kept 10 bases outside the gene matches. Germline CDR1 and CDR2: MGHRA and YSYEKL. The CDR3 spans 14 residues. The CDR3 nucleotides are TGCGCCAGCAGCCAGCCGGGACAGCTCAGAGCCCAGCATTTT. Translating it yields CASSQPGQLRAQHF.

The V call is TRBV10-2, the J call TRBJ2-1; either TRBD1 or TRBD2 may supply D (5 bases each). V lost 0 bases and J 5 bases, leaving 8 bases between the germline ends. Germline V lookup: CDR1 WSHSY, CDR2 SAAADI. The CDR3 contains 14 residues. The CDR3 loop reads CASSESWGNNEQFF. CDR3 nucleotides: TGCGCCAGCAGTGAGTCATGGGGGAACAATGAGCAGTTCTTC.

V usage is TRBV30 and J usage is TRBJ1-2; the D gene is possibly TRBD1 (6 bases). Germline loops: CDR1 GTSNPN, CDR2 SVGIG (reference sequence). The V gene lost 4 bases and the J gene lost 8 bases, with 11 bases spanning the gap. The CDR3 is 11 amino acids. The CDR3 spells CAWNTGTGYTF. CDR3 nucleotides: TGTGCCTGGAATACAGGGACCGGCTACACCTTC. The full variable domain, in which reference TRBV30 and TRBJ1-2 provide the parts outside the CDR3, is SQTIHQWPATLVQPVGSPLSLECTVEGTSNPNLYWYRQAAGRGLQLLFYSVGIGQISSEVPQNLSASRPQDRQFILSSKKLLLSDSGFYLCAWNTGTGYTFGSGTRLTVV.

The V and J genes are TRBV23-1 and TRBJ1-5, with D uncertain. TRBV23-1 is filed as an ORF, its function uncertain. V was clipped by 11 bases and J by 7 bases, with 15 bases between them. The CDR3 length is 12 residues. The CDR3 is CALGSSGQPQHF. The CDR3 DNA follows: TGCGCCCTGGGAAGTAGTGGGCAGCCCCAGCATTTT.

This chain joins TRBV30 and TRBJ2-6; unclear D gene. The CDR3 covers 13 residues. V dropped 1 base and J dropped 4 bases, with 5 bases sitting between them. Per the germline V gene, CDR1 is GTSNPN and CDR2 is SVGIG (reference sequence). CDR3 residues: CAWSERGANVLTF. The CDR3 region has the DNA TGTGCCTGGAGTGAGCGAGGGGCCAACGTCCTGACTTTC.

The J gene is TRBJ2-7, the V gene TRBV4-1, with D perhaps TRBD2 (5 bases). Trimming cost V 1 base and J 5 bases, with 12 bases left between them. The germline V gene has CDR1 MGHRA and CDR2 YSYEKL. The CDR3 is made up of 14 amino acids. CDR3 in amino acids: CASSQGWSGDEQYF. The CDR3, as DNA: TGCGCCAGCAGCCAAGGTTGGTCCGGGGACGAGCAGTACTTC.

The rearrangement links TRBV29-1 to TRBJ1-2; D is undetermined. The CDR3 length is 13 residues. CDR1 SQVTM and CDR2 ANQGSEA come from the germline V gene. V was cut by 3 bases and J by 8 bases, with 16 bases left in between. The DNA of the CDR3 is TGCAGCGTTGAGAAAAGTTTAGTGGACGGCTACACCTTC. Translating gives CSVEKSLVDGYTF. Supplemented by reference TRBV29-1 and TRBJ1-2, the full variable domain reads SAVISQKPSRDICQRGTSLTIQCQVDSQVTMMFWYRQQPGQSLTLIATANQGSEATYESGFVIDKFPISRPNLTFSTLTVSNMSPEDSSIYLCSVEKSLVDGYTFGSGTRLTVV.

V gene TRBV30 combines with J gene TRBJ1-4; maybe TRBD1 (5 bases). The CDR3 is made up of 14 amino acids. CDR1 and CDR2 (germline): GTSNPN, SVGIG (reference sequence). The V and J ends lost 0 bases and 4 bases respectively, with 9 bases between them. The CDR3 protein is CAWSVMGLNEKLFF. In DNA, the CDR3 is TGTGCCTGGAGTGTAATGGGACTTAATGAAAAACTGTTTTTT.

The table lists this clone with a count of one. V is TRBV29-1 and J is TRBJ2-5, with D perhaps matching TRBD2 (6 bases). Germline CDR1 is SQVTM and CDR2 is ANQGSEA. Trimming cost V 6 bases and J 5 bases, with 16 bases left between them. This CDR3 is built from 13 residues. CDR3 loop: CSVGGVLVETQYF. CDR3 nucleotide sequence: TGCAGCGTCGGAGGGGTTCTCGTGGAGACCCAGTACTTC.

CDR3 DNA sequence: TGTGCCAGCAGTGATTTTGGACAGGGAGTTGAAGCTTTCTTT. This encodes CASSDFGQGVEAFF. This chain joins TRBV2 and TRBJ1-1, with 8 bases that match TRBD1. Per germline, CDR1 SNHLY and CDR2 FYNNEI. The trim removed 3 bases at V and 7 bases at J, leaving 7 bases unmatched. This CDR3 region has 14 residues.

The rearrangement joins TRBV30 to TRBJ1-1; D not certain. Germline loops: CDR1 GTSNPN, CDR2 SVGIG (reference sequence). The V gene lost 3 bases and the J gene lost 3 bases, with 20 bases spanning the gap. The CDR3 has 16 amino acids. CDR3 sequence: CAWRRLRHLGDTEAFF. The CDR3 DNA follows: TGTGCCTGGAGGAGGCTTCGTCACCTTGGTGACACTGAAGCTTTCTTT.

In DNA form, the CDR3 reads TGTGCCAGCAGCTTATCTACAGCCTATGGCTACACCTTC. Translating gives CASSLSTAYGYTF. The chain links TRBV7-2 to TRBJ1-2; D gene unclear. The CDR3 runs to 13 residues. The V end lost 2 bases, the J end lost 4 bases, and 8 bases lay between the germline ends. Germline lookup yields CDR1 SGHTA and CDR2 FQGNSA.

With respect to this clone: The germline gene is not matched at one end of the junction; a read error may be the cause. This chain links TRBV20-1 with TRBJ2-7, with TRBD2 matching 11 bases. This CDR3 region has 10 residues. Germline CDR1 is DFQATT and CDR2 is SNEGSKA (reference sequence). The CDR3 sequence is CSAFSGRAFF. The CDR3 coding sequence is TGCAGTGCATTTAGCGGGAGGGCCTTCTTC.